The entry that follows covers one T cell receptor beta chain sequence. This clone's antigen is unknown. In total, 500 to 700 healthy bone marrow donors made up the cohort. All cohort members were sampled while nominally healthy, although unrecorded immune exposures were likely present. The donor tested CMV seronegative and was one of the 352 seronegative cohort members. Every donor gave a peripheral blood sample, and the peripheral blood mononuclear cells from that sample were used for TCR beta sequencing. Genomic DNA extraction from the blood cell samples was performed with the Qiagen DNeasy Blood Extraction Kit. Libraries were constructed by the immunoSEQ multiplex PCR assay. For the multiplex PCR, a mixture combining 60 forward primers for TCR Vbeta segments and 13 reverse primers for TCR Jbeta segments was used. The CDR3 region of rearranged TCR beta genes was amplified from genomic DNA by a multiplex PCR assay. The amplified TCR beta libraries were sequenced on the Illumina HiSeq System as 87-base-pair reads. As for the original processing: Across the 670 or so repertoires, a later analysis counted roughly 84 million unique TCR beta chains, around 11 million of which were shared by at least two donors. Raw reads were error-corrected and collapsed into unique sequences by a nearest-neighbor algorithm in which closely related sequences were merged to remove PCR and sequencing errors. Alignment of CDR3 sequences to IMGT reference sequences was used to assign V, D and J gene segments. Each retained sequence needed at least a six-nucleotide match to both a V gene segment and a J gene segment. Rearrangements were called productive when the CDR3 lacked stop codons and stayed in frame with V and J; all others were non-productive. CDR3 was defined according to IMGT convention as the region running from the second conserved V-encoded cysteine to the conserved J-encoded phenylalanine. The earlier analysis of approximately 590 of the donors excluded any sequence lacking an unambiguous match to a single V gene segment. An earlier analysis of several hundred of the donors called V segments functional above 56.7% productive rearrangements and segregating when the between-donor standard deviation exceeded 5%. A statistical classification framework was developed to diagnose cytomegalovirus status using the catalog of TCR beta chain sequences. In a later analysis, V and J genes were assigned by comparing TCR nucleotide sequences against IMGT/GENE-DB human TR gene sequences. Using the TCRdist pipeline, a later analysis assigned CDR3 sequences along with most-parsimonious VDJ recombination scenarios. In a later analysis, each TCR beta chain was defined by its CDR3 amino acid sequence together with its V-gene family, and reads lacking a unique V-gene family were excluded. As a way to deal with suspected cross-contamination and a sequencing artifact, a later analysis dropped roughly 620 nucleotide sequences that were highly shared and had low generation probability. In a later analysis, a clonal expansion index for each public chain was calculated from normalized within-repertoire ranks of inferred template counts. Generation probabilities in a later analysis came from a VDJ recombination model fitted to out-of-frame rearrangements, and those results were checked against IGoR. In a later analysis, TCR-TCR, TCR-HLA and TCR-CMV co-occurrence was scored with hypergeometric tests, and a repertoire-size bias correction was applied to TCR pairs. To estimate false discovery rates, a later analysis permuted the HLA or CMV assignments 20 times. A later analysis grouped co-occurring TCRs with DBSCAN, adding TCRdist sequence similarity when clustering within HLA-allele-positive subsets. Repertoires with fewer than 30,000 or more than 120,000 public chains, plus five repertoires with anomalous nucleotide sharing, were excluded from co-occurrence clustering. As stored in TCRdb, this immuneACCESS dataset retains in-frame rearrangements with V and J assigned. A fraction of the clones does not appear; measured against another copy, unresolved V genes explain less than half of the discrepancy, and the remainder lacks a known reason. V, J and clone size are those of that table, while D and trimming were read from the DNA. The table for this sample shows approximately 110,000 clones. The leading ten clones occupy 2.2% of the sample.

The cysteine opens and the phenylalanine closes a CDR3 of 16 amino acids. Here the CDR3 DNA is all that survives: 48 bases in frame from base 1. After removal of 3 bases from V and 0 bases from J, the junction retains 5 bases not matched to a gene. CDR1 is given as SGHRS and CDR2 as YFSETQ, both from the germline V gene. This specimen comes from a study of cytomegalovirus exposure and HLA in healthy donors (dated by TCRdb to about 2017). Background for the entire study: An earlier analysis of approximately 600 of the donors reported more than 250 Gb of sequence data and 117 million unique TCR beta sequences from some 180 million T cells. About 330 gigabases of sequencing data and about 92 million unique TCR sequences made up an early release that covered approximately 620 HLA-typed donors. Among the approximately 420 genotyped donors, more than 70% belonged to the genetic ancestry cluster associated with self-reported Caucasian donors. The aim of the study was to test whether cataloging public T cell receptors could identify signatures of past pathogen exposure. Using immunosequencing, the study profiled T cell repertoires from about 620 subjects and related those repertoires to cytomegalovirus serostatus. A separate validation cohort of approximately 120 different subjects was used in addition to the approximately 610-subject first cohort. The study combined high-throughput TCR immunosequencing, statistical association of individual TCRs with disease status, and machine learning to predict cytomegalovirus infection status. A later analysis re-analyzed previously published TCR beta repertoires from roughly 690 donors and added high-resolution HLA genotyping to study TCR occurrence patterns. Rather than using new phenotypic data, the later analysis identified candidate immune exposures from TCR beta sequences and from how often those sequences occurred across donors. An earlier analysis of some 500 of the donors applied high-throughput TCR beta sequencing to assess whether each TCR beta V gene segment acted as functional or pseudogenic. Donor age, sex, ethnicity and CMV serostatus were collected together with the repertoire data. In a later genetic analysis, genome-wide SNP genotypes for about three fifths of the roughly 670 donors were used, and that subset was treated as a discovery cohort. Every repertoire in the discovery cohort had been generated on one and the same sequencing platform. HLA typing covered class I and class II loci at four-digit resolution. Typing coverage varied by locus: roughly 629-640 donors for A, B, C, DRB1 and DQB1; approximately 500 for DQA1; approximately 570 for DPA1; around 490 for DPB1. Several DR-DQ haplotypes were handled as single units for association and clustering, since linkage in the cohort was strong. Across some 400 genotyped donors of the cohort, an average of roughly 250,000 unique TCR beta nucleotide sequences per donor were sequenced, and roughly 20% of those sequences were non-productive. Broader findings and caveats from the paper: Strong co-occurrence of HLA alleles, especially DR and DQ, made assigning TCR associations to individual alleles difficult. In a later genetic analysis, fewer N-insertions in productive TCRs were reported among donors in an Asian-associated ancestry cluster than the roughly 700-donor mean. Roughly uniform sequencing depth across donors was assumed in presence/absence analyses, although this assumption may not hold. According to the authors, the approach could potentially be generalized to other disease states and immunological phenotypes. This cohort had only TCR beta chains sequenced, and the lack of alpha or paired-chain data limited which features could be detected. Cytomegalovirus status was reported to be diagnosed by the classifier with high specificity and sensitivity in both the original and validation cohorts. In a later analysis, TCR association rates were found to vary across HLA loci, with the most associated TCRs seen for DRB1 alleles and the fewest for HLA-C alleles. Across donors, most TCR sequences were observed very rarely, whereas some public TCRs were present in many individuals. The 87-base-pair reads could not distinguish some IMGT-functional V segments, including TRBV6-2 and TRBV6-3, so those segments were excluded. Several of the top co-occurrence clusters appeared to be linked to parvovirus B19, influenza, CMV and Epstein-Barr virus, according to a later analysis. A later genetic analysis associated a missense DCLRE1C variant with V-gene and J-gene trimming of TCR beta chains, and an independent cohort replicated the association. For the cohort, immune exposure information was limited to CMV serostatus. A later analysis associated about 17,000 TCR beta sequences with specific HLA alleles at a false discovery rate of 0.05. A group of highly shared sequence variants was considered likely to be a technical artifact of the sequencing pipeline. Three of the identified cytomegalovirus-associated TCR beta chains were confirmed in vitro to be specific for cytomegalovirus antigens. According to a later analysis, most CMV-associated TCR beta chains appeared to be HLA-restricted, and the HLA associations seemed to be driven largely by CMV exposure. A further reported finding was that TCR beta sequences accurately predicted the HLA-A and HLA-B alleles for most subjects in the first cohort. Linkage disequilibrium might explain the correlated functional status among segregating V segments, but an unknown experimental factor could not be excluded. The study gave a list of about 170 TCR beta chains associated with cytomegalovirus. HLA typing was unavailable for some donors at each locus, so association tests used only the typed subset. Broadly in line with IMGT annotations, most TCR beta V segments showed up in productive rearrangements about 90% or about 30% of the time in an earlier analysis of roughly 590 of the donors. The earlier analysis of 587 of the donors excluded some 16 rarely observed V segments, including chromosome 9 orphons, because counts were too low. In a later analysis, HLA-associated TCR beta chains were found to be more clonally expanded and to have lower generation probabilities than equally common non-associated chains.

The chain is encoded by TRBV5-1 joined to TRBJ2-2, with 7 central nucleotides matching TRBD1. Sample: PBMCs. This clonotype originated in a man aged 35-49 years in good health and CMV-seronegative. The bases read TGCGCCAGCAGCTGGACCGGGACAGCGAACACCGGGGAGCTGTTTTTT. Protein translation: CASSWTGTANTGELFF. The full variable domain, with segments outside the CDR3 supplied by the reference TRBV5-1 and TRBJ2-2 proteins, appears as KAGVTQTPRYLIKTRGQQVTLSCSPISGHRSVSWYQQTPGQGLQFLFEYFSETQRNKGNFPGRFSGRQFSNSRSEMNVSTLELGDSALYLCASSWTGTANTGELFFGEGSRLTVL.